These 24 T cell receptor beta chains were sequenced from one sample in a study of spatial heterogeneity in lung cancer. Sample time point: sample taken at primary tumor resection. Using its own MiXCR run on the 5' RACE reads, TCRdb lists one record per CDR3 protein. The repertoire holds some 16,000 distinct CDR3 sequences, with 6.8% as singletons. General study findings and limits: Counts that tracked tumor mutation counts were those of expanded intratumoral alpha and beta TCRs.

Their antigens remain unidentified. This material consisted of lung tumor tissue, taken at surgery. These receptors all come from a female donor with early-stage non-small cell lung cancer.

By proportion, this clonotype is large. V and J are TRBV5-1 and TRBJ2-7; D remains ambiguous. CDR3 size: 13 residues. Per germline, CDR1 SGHRS and CDR2 YFSETQ. With 0 bases removed from V and 0 bases from J, the gap between germline ends came to 4 bases. The CDR3: CASSLEVSYEQYF. CDR3 nucleotide sequence: TGCGCCAGCAGCTTGGAGGTCTCCTACGAGCAGTACTTC.

This clonotype is medium-sized within its sample. This chain uses TRBV11-2 with TRBJ2-7, with D perhaps TRBD2 (5 bases). The ends were cut back, 7 bases at V and 7 bases at J, with 20 bases in the middle. The CDR3 loop spans 14 amino acids. Germline V CDR1 and CDR2: SGHAT, FQNNGV. CDR3 loop: CASTVGRGSLEQYF. In DNA, the CDR3 is TGTGCCAGCACCGTCGGACGGGGATCCTTGGAGCAGTACTTC. The whole variable domain, remainder taken from reference TRBV11-2 and TRBJ2-7, is EAGVAQSPRYKIIEKRQSVAFWCNPISGHATLYWYQQILGQGPKLLIQFQNNGVVDDSQLPKDRFSAERLKGVDSTLKIQPAKLEDSAVYLCASTVGRGSLEQYFGPGTRLTVT.

In its sample, this clonotype was seen many times. The V gene is TRBV11-3, the J gene TRBJ2-1, with D uncertain. CDR3 length: 14 residues. Trimming removed 1 base from V and 5 bases from J, with 9 bases in between. Germline V gene sequence: CDR1 SGHNT, CDR2 YENEEA. CDR3 region: CASSLGASDNEQFF. The CDR3 DNA sequence: TGTGCCAGCAGCTTAGGGGCTAGTGACAATGAGCAGTTCTTC. Together with reference TRBV11-3 and TRBJ2-1, the CDR3 gives the full variable domain: EAGVVQSPRYKIIEKKQPVAFWCNPISGHNTLYWYLQNLGQGPELLIRYENEEAVDDSQLPKDRFSAERLKGVDSTLKIQPAELGDSAVYLCASSLGASDNEQFFGPGTRLTVL.

Ten or more counts support this clonotype. V is TRBV9 and J is TRBJ2-2; 8 bases agree with TRBD2. CDR1 is SGDLS and CDR2 is YYNGEE in the germline V gene. The trim removed 6 bases at V and 3 bases at J, leaving 10 bases unmatched. This CDR3 is built from 16 residues. Written as DNA, the CDR3 is TGTGCCAGCACCCTCTCGGCGGGGGGAGACACCGGGGAGCTGTTTTTT. Its translation is CASTLSAGGDTGELFF. Drawing the rest from reference TRBV9 and TRBJ2-2, the complete variable domain is DSGVTQTPKHLITATGQRVTLRCSPRSGDLSVYWYQQSLDQGLQFLIQYYNGEERAKGNILERFSAQQFPDLHSELNLSSLELGDSALYFCASTLSAGGDTGELFFGEGSRLTVL.

The chain joins TRBV14 to TRBJ1-6; weak D call: TRBD1 (6 bases). The V gene lost 7 bases and the J gene lost 7 bases, with 14 bases spanning the gap. CDR1 is SGHDN, CDR2 FVKESK, per germline. The CDR3 runs 14 residues. The CDR3, as DNA: TGTGCCAGCAAAGCGACAGGTCTCAATTCACCCCTCCACTTT. It encodes CASKATGLNSPLHF.

This clonotype was seen many times. The chain employs TRBV7-8 and TRBJ2-3, with 8 bases that match TRBD1. The CDR3 is 15 amino acids. Germline lookup yields CDR1 SGHVS and CDR2 FQNEAQ. J gave up 2 bases and V 5 bases, and 6 bases lay outside the gene matches. The CDR3: CASSTTGALTDTQYF. CDR3 bases: TGTGCCAGCAGCACGACAGGGGCCCTCACAGATACGCAGTATTTT.

This clonotype is labeled medium-sized. Here the CDR3 DNA reads TGTGCCAGCAGTTACTCGAAGAGTCAGCCCCAGCATTTT. This sequence encodes CASSYSKSQPQHF. This sequence joins TRBV6-5 and TRBJ1-5; D is undetermined. The CDR3 sequence is 13 residues long. Germline CDR1 MNHEY, CDR2 SVGAGI. With 0 bases removed from V and 6 bases from J, the gap between germline ends came to 6 bases.

This clonotype was observed at least ten times. This rearrangement joins TRBV2 to TRBJ2-5, with no clear D. The V gene's germline CDR1 is SNHLY and CDR2 FYNNEI. CDR3 length: 12 residues. Trimming pared 7 bases from V and 0 bases from J, leaving 6 bases between. This chain's CDR3 is CASNNDQETQYF. The CDR3 nucleotides read TGTGCCAGCAATAACGACCAAGAGACCCAGTACTTC.

This clonotype came up many times. This chain uses TRBV5-4 with TRBJ1-1; 7 bases are shared with TRBD1. CDR1 is SGHNT and CDR2 is YYREEE in the germline V gene (reference sequence). V was pared by 4 bases and J by 2 bases, with 5 bases of the junction left unmatched. This CDR3 comprises 14 residues. This CDR3 reads CASSRGQANTEAFF. CDR3 bases: TGTGCCAGCAGCCGAGGACAGGCCAACACTGAAGCTTTCTTT.

This clonotype was detected ten times or more. V and J are TRBV4-1 and TRBJ1-3; D remains ambiguous. Germline CDR1 reads MGHRA; CDR2 reads YSYEKL. The CDR3 consists of 17 residues. V lost 1 base, J lost 0 bases, and 13 bases lay in between. CDR3 coding DNA: TGCGCCAGCAGCCAAGCCCCCCCCGGGAACTCTGGAAACACCATATATTTT. Its translation: CASSQAPPGNSGNTIYF.

There are many counts of this clonotype. The rearrangement joins TRBV5-1 to TRBJ1-2, with D uncertain. V lost 0 bases and J lost 4, with 13 bases in between. The CDR3 contains 15 residues. In germline, CDR1 is SGHRS, CDR2 YFSETQ. This CDR3 reads CASSLDEGSSYGYTF. The DNA of the CDR3 is TGCGCCAGCAGCTTGGATGAAGGGTCGAGCTATGGCTACACCTTC.

This clonotype was seen only a few times. The genes are TRBV5-4 and TRBJ2-2; D unresolved. Trimming took 2 bases from V and 3 from J, leaving 8 bases between them. In germline, CDR1 is SGHNT, CDR2 YYREEE (reference sequence). CDR3 length: 14 amino acids. In DNA, the CDR3 is TGTGCCAGCAGCTTCGGTCAGGACACCGGGGAGCTGTTTTTT. Protein sequence: CASSFGQDTGELFF.

This clonotype was detected many times. The V call is TRBV7-9, the J call TRBJ2-7; TRBD1 matches 7 bases. The V gene's germline CDR1 is SEHNR and CDR2 FQNEAQ (reference sequence). The CDR3 is made up of 14 amino acids. The V segment lost 1 base and the J segment 5 bases; nucleotides outside the gene matches: 5. CDR3: CASSLEGGGDEQYF. CDR3 DNA sequence: TGTGCCAGCAGCTTAGAAGGGGGCGGCGACGAGCAGTACTTC. Combining the CDR3 with reference TRBV7-9 and TRBJ2-7 gives the whole variable domain DTGVSQNPRHKITKRGQNVTFRCDPISEHNRLYWYRQTLGQGPEFLTYFQNEAQLEKSRLLSDRFSAERPKGSFSTLEIQRTEQGDSAMYLCASSLEGGGDEQYFGPGTRLTVT.

The table lists this clonotype with many counts. The J gene is TRBJ1-2, the V gene TRBV12-3 or TRBV12-4, with D unresolved. V was cut by 4 bases and J by 0 bases, with 12 bases left in between. The CDR3 has 15 residues. The CDR3 DNA follows: TGTGCCAGCAGTTCCCGTAGAATTACTAACTATGGCTACACCTTC. Amino acid sequence: CASSSRRITNYGYTF.

The table lists this clonotype with a few counts. The gene calls are TRBV12-3 or TRBV12-4 and TRBJ2-2; possible D gene TRBD2, 5 bases. The CDR3 is 15 amino acids. V was pared by 7 bases and J by 1 base, with 13 bases between. CDR3 nucleotides: TGTGCCAGCACCCGGACTGAACTGAACACCGGGGAGCTGTTTTTT. Translation: CASTRTELNTGELFF.

This clonotype was counted many times. V gene TRBV20-1 combines with J gene TRBJ2-6; D is uncertain. This CDR3 comprises 13 residues. V was cut by 6 bases and J by 5 bases, with 11 bases left in between. CDR1 and CDR2 from the germline V gene are DFQATT and SNEGSKA (reference sequence). The DNA of the CDR3 is TGCAGTGCCCGAACGAGTAGGGCCAACGTCCTGACTTTC. Its translation: CSARTSRANVLTF.

In its sample, this clonotype was seen many times. The chain is built from TRBV28 and TRBJ1-1, with D perhaps TRBD1 (6 bases). The CDR3 totals 14 residues. CDR1 is MDHEN and CDR2 is SYDVKM in the germline V gene. Trimming stripped 4 bases from V and 1 base from J, with 10 bases between. The CDR3 region has the DNA TGTGCCAGCAGTTCCGAGGACAGGAACACTGAAGCTTTCTTT. Its translation: CASSSEDRNTEAFF.

This clonotype qualifies as medium-sized. V gene TRBV6-6 combines with J gene TRBJ1-2; 7 nucleotides agree with TRBD1. CDR3 length: 15 residues. Germline CDR1 reads MNHNY; CDR2 reads SVGAGI (reference sequence). The V gene end was trimmed by 2 bases and the J gene end by 0 bases; junction bases not matched to a gene: 3. The CDR3 reads CASSYGTVANYGYTF. The CDR3 coding sequence is TGTGCCAGCAGTTACGGGACAGTAGCTAACTATGGCTACACCTTC.

This clonotype was detected ten times or more. The chain combines TRBV5-1 with TRBJ2-3, with TRBD1 matching over 7 bases. V was clipped by 4 bases and J by 3 bases; unmatched bases: 5. Germline values: CDR1 SGHRS, CDR2 YFSETQ. The CDR3 is 14 amino acids. The CDR3 loop is CASSTRQGTDTQYF. In DNA, the CDR3 is TGCGCCAGCAGCACCCGACAGGGAACAGATACGCAGTATTTT.

This clonotype has ten or more counts. The chain has TRBV12-3 or TRBV12-4 and TRBJ2-5, with D hard to call. CDR3 size: 12 residues. V lost 3 bases and J 4 bases, leaving 6 bases between the germline ends. The CDR3 DNA is TGTGCCAGCAGTTTCCTCGGAGAGACCCAGTACTTC. It is translated as CASSFLGETQYF.

By share, this clonotype ranks as medium-sized. V is TRBV11-2 and J is TRBJ2-7; D ambiguous. V shed 5 bases and J shed 2 bases, with 10 bases lying between them. Germline V gene lookup returns CDR1 SGHAT and CDR2 FQNNGV. This CDR3 region has 13 residues. The CDR3 region is CASSNIPAYEQYF. CDR3 bases: TGTGCCAGCAGCAACATCCCCGCCTACGAGCAGTACTTC.

This clonotype was seen repeatedly, ten times or more. The chain joins TRBV7-3 to TRBJ2-4, with D hard to call. CDR3 size: 13 residues. Germline-derived CDR1 and CDR2 are SGHTA and FQGTGA. V lost 0 bases to trimming and J lost 7 bases, with 7 bases between them. Here the CDR3 reads CASSLTSRNIQYF. The CDR3 coding sequence is TGTGCCAGCAGCTTAACTTCTCGGAACATTCAGTACTTC.

The V call is TRBV7-2, the J call TRBJ2-1; 12 bases agree with TRBD2. With 0 bases clipped from V and 4 bases from J, the junction kept 7 bases outside the gene matches. The CDR3 runs 18 residues. Germline V lookup: CDR1 SGHTA, CDR2 FQGNSA. CDR3: CASSLATSGGPTYNEQFF. As DNA, the CDR3 is TGTGCCAGCAGCTTAGCGACTAGCGGGGGCCCCACATACAATGAGCAGTTCTTC.

This clonotype occurred many times. This chain connects TRBV11-1 to TRBJ2-7; D might be TRBD1 (6 bases). The CDR3 consists of 15 residues. CDR1 is SGHAT, CDR2 FQDESV, per germline (reference sequence). V dropped 1 base and J dropped 7 bases, with 17 bases sitting between them. The CDR3 bases are TGTGCCAGCAGCTTAGACAGGGATCCTACAAGGGAGCAGTACTTC. Protein: CASSLDRDPTREQYF.